This T cell receptor beta chain was profiled in a study of blood T cell repertoires in COVID-19. Study-wide context: Sites across the United States, Italy and Spain contributed samples from acute and convalescent COVID-19. PBMCs, B-cell-depleted T cells, or T cells provided the cDNA or gDNA that made up the material.

Authors' analysis steps: Cell counts per sample came from amplifying reference gene primers. Generated by immunoSEQ multiplex PCR, the TCRdb table keeps only in-frame clones and is missing some. V and J calls and clone size follow that table, whereas D and trimming were derived from the DNA. This sample yields around 700,000 clones, of which just under 90% are seen a single time; approximately 0.25% belongs to the top ten. V was clipped by 3 bases and J by 7 bases; unmatched bases: 7. Germline CDR1 SGHAT, CDR2 FQNNGV. The CDR3 has 14 amino acids. This clone was counted a single time. This clonotype originated in a woman younger than 35 with acute or convalescent COVID-19. Material for sequencing was peripheral blood. The rearrangement links TRBV11-2 to TRBJ1-1; the match to TRBD1 covers 8 bases. The CDR3 DNA reads as TGTGCCAGCAGCTTCGGACAGGGAATTGGTGAAGCTTTCTTT. This sequence encodes CASSFGQGIGEAFF. Complete variable domain (other parts from reference TRBV11-2 and TRBJ1-1): EAGVAQSPRYKIIEKRQSVAFWCNPISGHATLYWYQQILGQGPKLLIQFQNNGVVDDSQLPKDRFSAERLKGVDSTLKIQPAKLEDSAVYLCASSFGQGIGEAFFGQGTRLTVV.